The clone carrying this T cell receptor (beta chain) was counted between two and nine times. TCRdb re-derived calls from the RT-PCR reads in MiXCR, one entry per CDR3 protein. The table records about 410,000 distinct CDR3 sequences, roughly 16% of them present only once. This CDR3 is built from 13 residues. CDR1 and CDR2 from the germline V gene are DFQATT and SNEGSKA (reference sequence). Trimming shortened V by 4 bases and J by 5 bases, and 14 bases separated the two germline ends. The sample comes from a study of patients and donors after allogeneic stem cell transplantation. The source of this sequence is a human donor who was either an allogeneic HSCT recipient or a stem cell or donor lymphocyte infusion donor (not recorded which). It is not recorded whose cells these are; they may come from a transplant donor. The chain is built from TRBV20-1 and TRBJ1-1, with D hard to call. The sequencing input was blood, either unsorted or a sorted T cell fraction (not recorded which). CDR3 protein: CSATTGKLTEAFF. CDR3 DNA sequence: TGCAGTGCTACGACGGGGAAGTTGACTGAAGCTTTCTTT.